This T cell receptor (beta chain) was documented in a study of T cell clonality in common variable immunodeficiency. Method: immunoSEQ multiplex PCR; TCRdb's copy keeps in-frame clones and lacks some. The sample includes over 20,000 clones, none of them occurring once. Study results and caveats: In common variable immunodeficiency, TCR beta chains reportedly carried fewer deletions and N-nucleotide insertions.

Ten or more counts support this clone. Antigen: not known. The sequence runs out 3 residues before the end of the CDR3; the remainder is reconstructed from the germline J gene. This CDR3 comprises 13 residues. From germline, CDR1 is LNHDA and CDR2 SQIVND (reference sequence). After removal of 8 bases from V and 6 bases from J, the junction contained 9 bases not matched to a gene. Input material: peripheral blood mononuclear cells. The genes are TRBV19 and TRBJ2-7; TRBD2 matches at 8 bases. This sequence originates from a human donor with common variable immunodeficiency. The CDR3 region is CASGRGARSEQYF. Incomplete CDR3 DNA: TGTGCCAGTGGGCGGGGGGCCCGTTCCGAG. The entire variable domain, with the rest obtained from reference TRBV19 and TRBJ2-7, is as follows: DGGITQSPKYLFRKEGQNVTLSCEQNLNHDAMYWYRQDPGQGLRLIYYSQIVNDFQKGDIAEGYSVSREKKESFPLTVTSAQKNPTAFYLCASGRGARSEQYFGPGTRLTVT.